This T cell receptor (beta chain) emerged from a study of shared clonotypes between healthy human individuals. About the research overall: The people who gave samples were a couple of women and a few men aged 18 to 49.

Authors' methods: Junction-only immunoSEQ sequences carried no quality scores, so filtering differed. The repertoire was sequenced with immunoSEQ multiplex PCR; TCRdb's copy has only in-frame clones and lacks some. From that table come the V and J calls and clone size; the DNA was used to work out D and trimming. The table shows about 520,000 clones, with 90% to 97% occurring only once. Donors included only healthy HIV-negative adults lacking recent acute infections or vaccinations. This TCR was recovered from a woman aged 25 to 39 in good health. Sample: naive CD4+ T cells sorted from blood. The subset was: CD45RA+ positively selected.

CDR3 bases: TGTGCCAGCAGCCCCCGAGGGGGCAGGAACACTGAAGCTTTCTTT. The encoded protein is CASSPRGGRNTEAFF. This sequence joins TRBV5-8 and TRBJ1-1, with 7 nucleotides matching TRBD1. After removal of 4 bases from V and 1 base from J, the junction contained 7 bases not matched to a gene. This CDR3 comprises 15 residues. Per germline, CDR1 SGHTS and CDR2 YDEGEE.